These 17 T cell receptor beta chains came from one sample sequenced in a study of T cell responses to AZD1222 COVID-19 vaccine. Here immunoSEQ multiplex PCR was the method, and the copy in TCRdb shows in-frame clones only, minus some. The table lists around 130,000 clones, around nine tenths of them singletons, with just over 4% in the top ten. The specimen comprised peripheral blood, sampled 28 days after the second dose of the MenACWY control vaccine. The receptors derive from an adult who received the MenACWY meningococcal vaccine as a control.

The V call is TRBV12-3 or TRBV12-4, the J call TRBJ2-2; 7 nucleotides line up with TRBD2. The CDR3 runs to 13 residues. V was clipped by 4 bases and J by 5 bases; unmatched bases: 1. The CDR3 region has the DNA TGTGCCAGCAGTTGGGGGGGGACCGGGGAGCTGTTTTTT. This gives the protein CASSWGGTGELFF.

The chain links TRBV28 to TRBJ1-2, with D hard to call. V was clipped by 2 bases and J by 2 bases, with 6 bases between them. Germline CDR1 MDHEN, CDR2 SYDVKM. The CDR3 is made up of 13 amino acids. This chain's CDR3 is CASSLELNYGYTF. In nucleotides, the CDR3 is TGTGCCAGCAGTTTAGAGCTAAACTATGGCTACACCTTC.

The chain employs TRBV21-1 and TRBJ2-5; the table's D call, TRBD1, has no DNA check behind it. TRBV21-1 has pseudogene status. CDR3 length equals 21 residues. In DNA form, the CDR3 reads TGTGCCAGCAGAGAAAACCGGGACAGGGTAACCACGAAGACCTTTGGGGAGACCCAGTACTTC. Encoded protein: CASRENRDRVTTKTFGETQYF.

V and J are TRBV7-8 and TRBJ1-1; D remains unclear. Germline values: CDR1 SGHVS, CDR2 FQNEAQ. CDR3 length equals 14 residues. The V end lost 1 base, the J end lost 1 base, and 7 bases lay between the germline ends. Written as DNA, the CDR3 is TGTGCCAGCAGCTTAGGGGGTCCGAACACTGAAGCTTTCTTT. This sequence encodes CASSLGGPNTEAFF.

Here the CDR3 reads CASSLQDRGTYEQYF. CDR3 DNA sequence: TGTGCCAGCAGCTTGCAAGACAGGGGTACCTACGAGCAGTACTTC. J is TRBJ2-7 and V is TRBV5-6; 8 bases align to TRBD1. Trimming took 1 base from V and 2 from J; bases not matched to a gene: 5. CDR1 and CDR2 from the germline V gene are SGHDT and YYEEEE. This CDR3 contains 15 residues.

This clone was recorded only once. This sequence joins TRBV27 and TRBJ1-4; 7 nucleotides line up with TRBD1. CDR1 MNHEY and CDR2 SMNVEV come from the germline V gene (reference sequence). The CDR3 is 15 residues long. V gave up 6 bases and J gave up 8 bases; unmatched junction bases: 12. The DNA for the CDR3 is TGTGCCAGCAGGCCCCGGGGAGGGGGCTCGGAAAAACTGTTTTTT. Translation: CASRPRGGGSEKLFF.

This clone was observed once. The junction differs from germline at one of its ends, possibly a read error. The CDR3 DNA is TGTGTCAGCAGTCCTCCGCGGTCAGCGAACACCGGGGAGCTGTTTTTT. This sequence encodes CVSSPPRSANTGELFF. The chain uses TRBV27 and TRBJ2-2; D is unclear. CDR3 length: 16 amino acids. CDR1 and CDR2 (germline): MNHEY, SMNVEV (reference sequence).

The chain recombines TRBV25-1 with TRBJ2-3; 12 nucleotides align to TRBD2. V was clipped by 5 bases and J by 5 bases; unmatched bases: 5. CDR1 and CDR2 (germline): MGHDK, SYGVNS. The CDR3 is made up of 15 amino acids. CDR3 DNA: TGTGCCAGCAGTCGAGGACTAGCGGGGAGAGATACGCAGTATTTT. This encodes CASSRGLAGRDTQYF.

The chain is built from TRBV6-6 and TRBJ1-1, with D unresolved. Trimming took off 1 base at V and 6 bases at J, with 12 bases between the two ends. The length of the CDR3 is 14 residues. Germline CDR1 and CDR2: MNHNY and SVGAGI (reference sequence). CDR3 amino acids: CASSYYGTDAEAFF. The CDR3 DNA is TGTGCCAGCAGTTACTACGGTACGGACGCTGAAGCTTTCTTT.

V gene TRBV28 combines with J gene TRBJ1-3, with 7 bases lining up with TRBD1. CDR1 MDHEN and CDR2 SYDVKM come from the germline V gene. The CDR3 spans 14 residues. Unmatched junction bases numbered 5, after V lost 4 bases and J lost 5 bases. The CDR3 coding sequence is TGTGCCAGCAGTTCACGACAGGGTAGAAACACCATATATTTT. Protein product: CASSSRQGRNTIYF.

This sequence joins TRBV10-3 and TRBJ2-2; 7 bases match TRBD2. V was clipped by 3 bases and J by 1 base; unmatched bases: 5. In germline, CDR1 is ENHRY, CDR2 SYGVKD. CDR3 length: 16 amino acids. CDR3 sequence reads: CAISESGGRNTGELFF. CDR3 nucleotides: TGTGCCATCAGTGAATCGGGCGGGAGGAACACCGGGGAGCTGTTTTTT.

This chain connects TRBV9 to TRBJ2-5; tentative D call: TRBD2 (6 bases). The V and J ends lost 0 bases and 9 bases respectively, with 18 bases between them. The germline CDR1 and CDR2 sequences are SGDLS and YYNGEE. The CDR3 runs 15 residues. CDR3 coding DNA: TGTGCCAGCAGCGTAGCAGGGACTCCGCACGGGGCCCAGTACTTC. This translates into CASSVAGTPHGAQYF.

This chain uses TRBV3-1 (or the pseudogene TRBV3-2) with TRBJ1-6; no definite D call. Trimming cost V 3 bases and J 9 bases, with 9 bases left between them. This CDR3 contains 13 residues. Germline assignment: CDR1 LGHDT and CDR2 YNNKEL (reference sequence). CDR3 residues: CASSQDLSSPLHF. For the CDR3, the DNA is TGTGCCAGCAGCCAGGATCTCAGTTCACCCCTCCACTTT.

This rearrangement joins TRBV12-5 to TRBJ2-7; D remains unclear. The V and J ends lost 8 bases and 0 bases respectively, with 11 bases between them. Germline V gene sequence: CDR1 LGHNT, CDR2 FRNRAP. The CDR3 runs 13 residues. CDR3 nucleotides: TGTGCTAGTCGGAGACCGGGCTCCTACGAGCAGTACTTC. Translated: CASRRPGSYEQYF.

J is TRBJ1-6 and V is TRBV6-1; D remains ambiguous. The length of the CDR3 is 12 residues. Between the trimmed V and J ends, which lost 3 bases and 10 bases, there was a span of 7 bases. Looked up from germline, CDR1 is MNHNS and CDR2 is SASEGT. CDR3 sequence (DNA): TGTGCCAGCAGTGACGGGTACTCACCCCTCCACTTT. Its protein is CASSDGYSPLHF.

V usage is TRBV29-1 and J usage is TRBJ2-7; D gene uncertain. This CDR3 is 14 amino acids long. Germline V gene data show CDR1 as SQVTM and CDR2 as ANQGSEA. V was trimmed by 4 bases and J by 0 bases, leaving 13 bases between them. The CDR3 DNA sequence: TGCAGCGTTGCAGACAACCGGGCCTCCTACGAGCAGTACTTC. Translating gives CSVADNRASYEQYF.

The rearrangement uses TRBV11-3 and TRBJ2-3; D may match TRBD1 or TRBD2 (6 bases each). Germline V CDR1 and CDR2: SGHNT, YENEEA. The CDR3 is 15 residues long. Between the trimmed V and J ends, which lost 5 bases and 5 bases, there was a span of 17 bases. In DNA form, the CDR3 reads TGTGCCAGCAGCCCACAGGGTGAGGGGGGAGATACGCAGTATTTT. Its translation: CASSPQGEGGDTQYF.